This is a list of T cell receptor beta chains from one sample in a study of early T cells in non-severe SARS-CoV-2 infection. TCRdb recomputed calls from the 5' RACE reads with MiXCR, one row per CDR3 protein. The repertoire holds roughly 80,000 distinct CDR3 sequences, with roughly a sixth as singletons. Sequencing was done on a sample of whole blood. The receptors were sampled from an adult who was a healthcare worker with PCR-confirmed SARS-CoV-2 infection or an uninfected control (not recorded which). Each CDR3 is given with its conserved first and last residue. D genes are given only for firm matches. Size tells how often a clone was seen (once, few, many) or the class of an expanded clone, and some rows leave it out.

CDR3 protein: CSVGSRGQGYGYTF
CDR3 DNA: TGCAGCGTTGGGTCCCGGGGGCAGGGCTATGGCTACACCTTC
D gene: .
clone size: .
V gene: TRBV29-1
J gene: TRBJ1-2

CDR3 protein: CASSQAAGGTEAFF
CDR3 DNA: TGTGCCAGCAGCCAAGCCGCAGGGGGCACTGAAGCTTTCTTT
D gene: TRBD1
clone size: .
V gene: TRBV3-1
J gene: TRBJ1-1

CDR3 protein: CASTLGALSNEQFF
CDR3 DNA: TGTGCCAGCACTTTAGGGGCGCTGTCCAATGAGCAGTTCTTC
D gene: .
clone size: few
V gene: TRBV6-1
J gene: TRBJ2-1

CDR3 protein: CASSLWGLTYNEQFF
CDR3 DNA: TGTGCCAGCAGTTTATGGGGGCTCACCTACAATGAGCAGTTCTTC
D gene: .
clone size: .
V gene: TRBV27
J gene: TRBJ2-1

CDR3 protein: CASSLLPTNTGELFF
CDR3 DNA: TGCGCCAGCAGCTTGCTACCAACGAACACCGGGGAGCTGTTTTTT
D gene: .
clone size: .
V gene: TRBV5-1
J gene: TRBJ2-2

CDR3 protein: CATSNGGGAFNEQFF
CDR3 DNA: TGTGCCACCAGCAACGGCGGGGGGGCCTTCAATGAGCAGTTCTTC
D gene: TRBD2
clone size: .
V gene: TRBV15
J gene: TRBJ2-1

CDR3 protein: CSAADSNSPLHF
CDR3 DNA: TGCAGTGCTGCAGACAGCAATTCACCCCTCCACTTT
D gene: .
clone size: .
V gene: TRBV20-1
J gene: TRBJ1-6

CDR3 protein: CASRPPGVNVLTF
CDR3 DNA: TGTGCCAGCAGGCCCCCCGGAGTCAACGTCCTGACTTTC
D gene: .
clone size: .
V gene: TRBV28
J gene: TRBJ2-6

CDR3 protein: CASSPLRGETGELFF
CDR3 DNA: TGTGCCAGCAGCCCGTTGCGCGGGGAAACCGGGGAGCTGTTTTTT
D gene: .
clone size: many
V gene: TRBV11-2
J gene: TRBJ2-2

CDR3 protein: CSVVRPKGSSYNEQFF
CDR3 DNA: TGCAGCGTTGTTCGGCCGAAAGGGAGCTCCTACAATGAGCAGTTCTTC
D gene: .
clone size: .
V gene: TRBV29-1
J gene: TRBJ2-1

CDR3 protein: CAWSGRRNTEAFF
CDR3 DNA: TGTGCCTGGAGTGGCCGGAGGAACACTGAAGCTTTCTTT
D gene: .
clone size: .
V gene: TRBV30
J gene: TRBJ1-1

CDR3 protein: CASSLKTGGPNTQYF
CDR3 DNA: TGTGCCAGCAGCTTAAAGACAGGGGGTCCTAATACGCAGTATTTT
D gene: TRBD1
clone size: .
V gene: TRBV7-3
J gene: TRBJ2-3

CDR3 protein: CASSLDPMNTEAFF
CDR3 DNA: TGCGCCAGCAGCTTGGACCCCATGAACACTGAAGCTTTCTTT
D gene: .
clone size: .
V gene: TRBV5-1
J gene: TRBJ1-1

CDR3 protein: CSVEETQYF
CDR3 DNA: TGCAGCGTTGAAGAGACCCAGTACTTC
D gene: .
clone size: many
V gene: TRBV29-1
J gene: TRBJ2-5

CDR3 protein: CATSHRDATPYEQYF
CDR3 DNA: TGTGCCACCAGCCACCGCGACGCTACTCCCTACGAGCAGTACTTC
D gene: .
clone size: few
V gene: TRBV15
J gene: TRBJ2-7

CDR3 protein: CSVVVGSQETQYF
CDR3 DNA: TGCAGCGTTGTTGTGGGATCCCAAGAGACCCAGTACTTC
D gene: .
clone size: .
V gene: TRBV29-1
J gene: TRBJ2-5

CDR3 protein: CASSPRTGGANTEAFF
CDR3 DNA: TGTGCCAGCTCACCACGAACGGGGGGGGCGAACACTGAAGCTTTCTTT
D gene: .
clone size: .
V gene: TRBV18
J gene: TRBJ1-1

CDR3 protein: CASTEEREGTEQFF
CDR3 DNA: TGTGCCAGCACCGAGGAGCGGGAGGGCACCGAGCAGTTCTTC
D gene: TRBD2
clone size: few
V gene: TRBV3-1
J gene: TRBJ2-1

CDR3 protein: CASSAGTGYQETQYF
CDR3 DNA: TGTGCCAGCAGCGCAGGGACAGGGTACCAAGAGACCCAGTACTTC
D gene: TRBD1
clone size: .
V gene: TRBV3-1
J gene: TRBJ2-5

CDR3 protein: CASRLGTLQETQYF
CDR3 DNA: TGTGCCAGCAGACTCGGGACACTCCAAGAGACCCAGTACTTC
D gene: .
clone size: few
V gene: TRBV6-5
J gene: TRBJ2-5

CDR3 protein: CSVSGTGSSTEAFF
CDR3 DNA: TGCAGCGTAAGCGGGACAGGTTCCTCTACTGAAGCTTTCTTT
D gene: TRBD1
clone size: few
V gene: TRBV29-1
J gene: TRBJ1-1

CDR3 protein: CASSLEGGSNQPQHF
CDR3 DNA: TGTGCCAGCAGCCTCGAGGGGGGTAGCAATCAGCCCCAGCATTTT
D gene: .
clone size: few
V gene: TRBV6-4
J gene: TRBJ1-5

CDR3 protein: CASSVGTGANTGELFF
CDR3 DNA: TGTGCCAGCAGCGTAGGTACAGGAGCGAACACCGGGGAGCTGTTTTTT
D gene: .
clone size: once
V gene: TRBV9
J gene: TRBJ2-2

CDR3 protein: CSARVAGVGYEQYF
CDR3 DNA: TGCAGTGCTAGAGTAGCGGGAGTAGGTTACGAGCAGTACTTC
D gene: TRBD2
clone size: few
V gene: TRBV20-1
J gene: TRBJ2-7

CDR3 protein: CASSRGLGASGNTIYF
CDR3 DNA: TGTGCCAGCAGCCGCGGGTTGGGGGCGTCAGGAAACACCATATATTTT
D gene: .
clone size: few
V gene: TRBV13
J gene: TRBJ1-3

CDR3 protein: CSARDRRGNTEAFF
CDR3 DNA: TGCAGTGCTAGAGATCGGAGAGGGAACACTGAAGCTTTCTTT
D gene: .
clone size: many
V gene: TRBV20-1
J gene: TRBJ1-1

CDR3 protein: CASKGSFSSGANVLTF
CDR3 DNA: TGTGCCAGCAAAGGTTCTTTCAGCTCTGGGGCCAACGTCCTGACTTTC
D gene: .
clone size: .
V gene: TRBV2
J gene: TRBJ2-6

CDR3 protein: CASSQGLQGTPGANVLTF
CDR3 DNA: TGCGCCAGCAGCCAAGGACTTCAGGGCACCCCTGGGGCCAACGTCCTGACTTTC
D gene: .
clone size: .
V gene: TRBV4-1
J gene: TRBJ2-6

CDR3 protein: CSAGSYNEQFF
CDR3 DNA: TGCAGTGCTGGCTCCTACAATGAGCAGTTCTTC
D gene: .
clone size: .
V gene: TRBV20-1
J gene: TRBJ2-1

CDR3 protein: CASSEGGQGSEQYF
CDR3 DNA: TGTGCCAGCAGTGAAGGCGGACAGGGGTCCGAGCAGTACTTC
D gene: TRBD1
clone size: .
V gene: TRBV2
J gene: TRBJ2-7

CDR3 protein: CSARDAPLGEQYF
CDR3 DNA: TGCAGTGCTAGAGATGCCCCCTTAGGAGAGCAGTACTTC
D gene: .
clone size: few
V gene: TRBV20-1
J gene: TRBJ2-7

CDR3 protein: CASSTGHTLVDTYEQYF
CDR3 DNA: TGTGCCAGTAGTACGGGACATACCCTAGTTGATACCTACGAGCAGTACTTC
D gene: .
clone size: .
V gene: TRBV19
J gene: TRBJ2-7

CDR3 protein: CASSFSGWPGELFF
CDR3 DNA: TGTGCCAGCAGTTTTTCCGGGTGGCCCGGGGAGCTGTTTTTT
D gene: .
clone size: .
V gene: TRBV28
J gene: TRBJ2-2

CDR3 protein: CSASAGGGTGELFF
CDR3 DNA: TGCAGTGCTTCAGCAGGGGGCGGCACCGGGGAGCTGTTTTTT
D gene: TRBD1
clone size: .
V gene: TRBV20-1
J gene: TRBJ2-2

CDR3 protein: CATSRGARDTGELFF
CDR3 DNA: TGTGCCACCAGTCGGGGGGCGCGGGACACCGGGGAGCTGTTTTTT
D gene: .
clone size: .
V gene: TRBV15
J gene: TRBJ2-2

CDR3 protein: CASSYYRTSGYNEQFF
CDR3 DNA: TGTGCCAGCAGTTACTATCGGACTAGCGGGTACAATGAGCAGTTCTTC
D gene: TRBD2
clone size: few
V gene: TRBV6-5
J gene: TRBJ2-1

CDR3 protein: CASSLMMTGIGEAFF
CDR3 DNA: TGTGCCAGCAGCCTGATGATGACAGGGATAGGTGAAGCTTTCTTT
D gene: TRBD1
clone size: few
V gene: TRBV5-4
J gene: TRBJ1-1

CDR3 protein: CSTPDYGYTF
CDR3 DNA: TGCAGCACCCCGGACTATGGCTACACCTTC
D gene: .
clone size: .
V gene: TRBV29-1
J gene: TRBJ1-2

CDR3 protein: CASSDGTRTDTQYF
CDR3 DNA: TGTGCCAGCAGCGACGGGACCCGCACAGATACGCAGTATTTT
D gene: .
clone size: .
V gene: TRBV9
J gene: TRBJ2-3

CDR3 protein: CASTTGGGQNEAFF
CDR3 DNA: TGTGCCAGCACCACCGGGGGGGGTCAGAATGAAGCTTTCTTT
D gene: .
clone size: .
V gene: TRBV6-5
J gene: TRBJ1-1

CDR3 protein: CSVREGVEQFF
CDR3 DNA: TGCAGCGTCAGGGAGGGGGTTGAGCAGTTCTTC
D gene: .
clone size: few
V gene: TRBV29-1
J gene: TRBJ2-1

CDR3 protein: CASSYSHHSGEAFF
CDR3 DNA: TGTGCCAGCAGTTACTCGCACCATTCCGGTGAAGCTTTCTTT
D gene: .
clone size: few
V gene: TRBV6-6
J gene: TRBJ1-1

CDR3 protein: CASRPRTGNTGELFF
CDR3 DNA: TGCGCCAGCCGGCCTAGGACAGGGAACACCGGGGAGCTGTTTTTT
D gene: TRBD1
clone size: .
V gene: TRBV5-1
J gene: TRBJ2-2

CDR3 protein: CSAPRGDTEAFF
CDR3 DNA: TGCAGTGCTCCTAGGGGGGACACTGAAGCTTTCTTT
D gene: .
clone size: .
V gene: TRBV20-1
J gene: TRBJ1-1

CDR3 protein: CASSSGLADYSSYNEQFF
CDR3 DNA: TGTGCCAGCAGCTCGGGACTAGCGGACTACTCCTCCTACAATGAGCAGTTCTTC
D gene: TRBD2
clone size: few
V gene: TRBV7-3
J gene: TRBJ2-1

CDR3 protein: CASSPPWTDTDTQYF
CDR3 DNA: TGTGCCAGCTCACCACCCTGGACAGATACAGATACGCAGTATTTT
D gene: .
clone size: .
V gene: TRBV18
J gene: TRBJ2-3

CDR3 protein: CASSSSGVFNWRTEAFF
CDR3 DNA: TGTGCCAGCAGCTCCTCAGGGGTTTTTAATTGGCGCACTGAAGCTTTCTTT
D gene: .
clone size: many
V gene: TRBV7-2
J gene: TRBJ1-1

CDR3 protein: CASSLRPGGIETQYF
CDR3 DNA: TGTGCCAGCAGCTTAAGGCCGGGGGGCATTGAGACCCAGTACTTC
D gene: .
clone size: .
V gene: TRBV7-9
J gene: TRBJ2-5

CDR3 protein: CASSLGLDNEQFF
CDR3 DNA: TGTGCCAGCAGCTTGGGACTCGACAATGAGCAGTTCTTC
D gene: .
clone size: .
V gene: TRBV11-2
J gene: TRBJ2-1

CDR3 protein: CATASRGLYEQYF
CDR3 DNA: TGTGCCACCGCCTCTAGGGGCCTCTACGAGCAGTACTTC
D gene: .
clone size: .
V gene: TRBV2
J gene: TRBJ2-7

CDR3 protein: CASSEVPQGAETQYF
CDR3 DNA: TGTGCCAGCAGTGAAGTCCCACAGGGAGCAGAGACCCAGTACTTC
D gene: .
clone size: .
V gene: TRBV6-1
J gene: TRBJ2-5

CDR3 protein: CASYRADSTDTQYF
CDR3 DNA: TGCGCCAGCTACCGGGCCGATAGCACAGATACGCAGTATTTT
D gene: .
clone size: .
V gene: TRBV5-1
J gene: TRBJ2-3

CDR3 protein: CASSTRQTNSPLHF
CDR3 DNA: TGTGCCAGCAGCACCCGACAGACTAATTCACCCCTCCACTTT
D gene: .
clone size: few
V gene: TRBV11-2
J gene: TRBJ1-6

CDR3 protein: CASSLGEIRLNTGELFF
CDR3 DNA: TGTGCCAGCAGCTTGGGGGAAATAAGGCTAAACACCGGGGAGCTGTTTTTT
D gene: .
clone size: .
V gene: TRBV5-5
J gene: TRBJ2-2

CDR3 protein: CSAIYRDRGYNEQFF
CDR3 DNA: TGCAGTGCTATTTACCGGGACAGGGGATACAATGAGCAGTTCTTC
D gene: TRBD1
clone size: .
V gene: TRBV20-1
J gene: TRBJ2-1